This record looks at one T cell receptor (beta chain) sequence and its context. Its antigen is as yet unknown. Treatment here: oral pan-JAK inhibitor, 5-10 mg twice daily. The record originates from a study of CD8+ T cells in alopecia areata. Across the study: Tofacitinib administration to treated patients was oral, at 5 to 10 mg twice daily. The authors scored treated patients' severity by affected scalp percentage. Study-wide findings and caveats: Administration of tofacitinib significantly diminished scalp clonality and expanded CD8+ clones within the top 100. Mouse data revealed clearer TCR sharing than patient data did, a gap possibly tied to HLA.

Extraction of RNA preceded its reverse transcription into cDNA, which served as the sequencing template. Profiled with immunoSEQ multiplex PCR; TCRdb holds only in-frame clones, not every one. The sample includes 250,000 to 300,000 clones, roughly 60% of them seen just once. The CDR3 totals 16 residues. Trimming shortened V by 3 bases and J by 7 bases, and 16 bases separated the two germline ends. CDR1 and CDR2 from the germline V gene are MGHRA and YSYEKL. Sequenced here: CD4+ T cells sorted from blood, sampled at week 24, from a patient treated with tofacitinib. V usage is TRBV4-1 and J usage is TRBJ1-6; a possible D gene is TRBD1 (5 bases). The TCR sequence derives from a human donor with alopecia areata. The chain's CDR3 is CASSHMTGTANSPLHF. The DNA for the CDR3 is TGCGCCAGCAGCCATATGACCGGGACTGCCAATTCACCCCTCCACTTT.